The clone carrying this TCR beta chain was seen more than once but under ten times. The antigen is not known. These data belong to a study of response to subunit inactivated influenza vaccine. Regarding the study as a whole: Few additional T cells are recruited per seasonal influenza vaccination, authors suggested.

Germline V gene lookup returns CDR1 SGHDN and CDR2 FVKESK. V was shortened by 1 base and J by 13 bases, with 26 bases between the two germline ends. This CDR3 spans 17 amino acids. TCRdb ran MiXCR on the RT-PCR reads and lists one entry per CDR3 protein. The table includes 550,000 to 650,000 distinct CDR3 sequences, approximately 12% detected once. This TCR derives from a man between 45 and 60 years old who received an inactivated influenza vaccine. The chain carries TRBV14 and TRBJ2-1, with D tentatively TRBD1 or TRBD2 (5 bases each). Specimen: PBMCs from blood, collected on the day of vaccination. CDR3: CASSQGIDSGFSSEQFF. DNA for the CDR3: TGTGCCAGCAGCCAAGGGATTGACAGCGGCTTTTCGTCTGAACAGTTCTTC.